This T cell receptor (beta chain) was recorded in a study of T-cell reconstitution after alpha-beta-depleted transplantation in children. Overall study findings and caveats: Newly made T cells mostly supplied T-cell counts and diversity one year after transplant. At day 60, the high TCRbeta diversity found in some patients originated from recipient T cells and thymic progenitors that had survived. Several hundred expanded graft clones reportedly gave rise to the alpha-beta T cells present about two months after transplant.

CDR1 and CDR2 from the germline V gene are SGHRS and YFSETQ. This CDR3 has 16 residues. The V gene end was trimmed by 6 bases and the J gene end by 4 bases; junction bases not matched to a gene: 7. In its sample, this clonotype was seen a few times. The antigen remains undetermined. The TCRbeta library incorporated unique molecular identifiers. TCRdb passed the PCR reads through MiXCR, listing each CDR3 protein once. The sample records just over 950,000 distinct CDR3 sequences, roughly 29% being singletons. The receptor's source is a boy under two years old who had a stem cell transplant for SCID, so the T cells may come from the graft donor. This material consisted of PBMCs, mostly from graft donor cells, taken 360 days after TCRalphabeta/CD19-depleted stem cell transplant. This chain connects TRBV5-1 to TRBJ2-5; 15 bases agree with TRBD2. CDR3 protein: CASTSGTSGGRETQYF. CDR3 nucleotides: TGCGCCAGCACCAGCGGGACTAGCGGGGGGAGAGAGACCCAGTACTTC. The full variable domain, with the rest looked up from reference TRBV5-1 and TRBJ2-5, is KAGVTQTPRYLIKTRGQQVTLSCSPISGHRSVSWYQQTPGQGLQFLFEYFSETQRNKGNFPGRFSGRQFSNSRSEMNVSTLELGDSALYLCASTSGTSGGRETQYFGPGTRLLVL.